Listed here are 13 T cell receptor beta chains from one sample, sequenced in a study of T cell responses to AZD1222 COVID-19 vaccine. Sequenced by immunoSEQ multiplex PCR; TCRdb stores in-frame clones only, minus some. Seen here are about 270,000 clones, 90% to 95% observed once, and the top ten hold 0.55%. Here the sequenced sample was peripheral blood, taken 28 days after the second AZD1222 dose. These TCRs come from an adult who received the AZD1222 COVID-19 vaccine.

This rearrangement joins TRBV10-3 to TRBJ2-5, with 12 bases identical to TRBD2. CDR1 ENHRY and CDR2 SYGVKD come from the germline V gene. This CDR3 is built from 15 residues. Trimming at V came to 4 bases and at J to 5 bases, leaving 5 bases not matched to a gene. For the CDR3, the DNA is TGTGCCATCAGTGGACAGCTAGCGGGGGGGGAGACCCAGTACTTC. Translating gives CAISGQLAGGETQYF.

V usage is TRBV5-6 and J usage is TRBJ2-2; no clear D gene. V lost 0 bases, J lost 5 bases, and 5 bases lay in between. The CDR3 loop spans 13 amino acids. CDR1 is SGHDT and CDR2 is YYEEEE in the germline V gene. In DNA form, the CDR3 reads TGTGCCAGCAGCTTGGGGCAAACCGGGGAGCTGTTTTTT. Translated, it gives CASSLGQTGELFF.

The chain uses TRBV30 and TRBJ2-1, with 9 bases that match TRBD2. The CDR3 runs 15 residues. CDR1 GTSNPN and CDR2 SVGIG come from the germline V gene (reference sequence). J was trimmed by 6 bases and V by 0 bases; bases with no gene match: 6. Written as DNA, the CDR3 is TGTGCCTGGAGTGTACGAATAGCGGGAGTCAATGAGCAGTTCTTC. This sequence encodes CAWSVRIAGVNEQFF.

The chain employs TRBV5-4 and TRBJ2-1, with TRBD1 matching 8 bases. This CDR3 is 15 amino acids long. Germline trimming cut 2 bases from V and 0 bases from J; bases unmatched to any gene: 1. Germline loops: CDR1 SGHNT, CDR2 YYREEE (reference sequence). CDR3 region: CASSFDRGSYNEQFF. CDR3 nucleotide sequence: TGTGCCAGCAGCTTTGACAGGGGCTCCTACAATGAGCAGTTCTTC. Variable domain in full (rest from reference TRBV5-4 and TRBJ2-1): ETGVTQSPTHLIKTRGQQVTLRCSSQSGHNTVSWYQQALGQGPQFIFQYYREEENGRGNFPPRFSGLQFPNYSSELNVNALELDDSALYLCASSFDRGSYNEQFFGPGTRLTVL.

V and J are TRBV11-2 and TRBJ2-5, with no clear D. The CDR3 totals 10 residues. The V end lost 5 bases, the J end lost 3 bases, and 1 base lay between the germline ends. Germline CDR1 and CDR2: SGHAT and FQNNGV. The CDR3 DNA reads TGTGCCAGCAGCAAAGAGACCCAGTACTTC. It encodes CASSKETQYF.

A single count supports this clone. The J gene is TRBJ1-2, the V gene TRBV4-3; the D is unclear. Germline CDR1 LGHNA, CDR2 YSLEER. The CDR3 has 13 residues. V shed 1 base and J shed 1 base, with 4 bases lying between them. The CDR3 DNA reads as TGCGCCAGCAGCCAAGGTCGTAACTATGGCTACACCTTC. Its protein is CASSQGRNYGYTF.

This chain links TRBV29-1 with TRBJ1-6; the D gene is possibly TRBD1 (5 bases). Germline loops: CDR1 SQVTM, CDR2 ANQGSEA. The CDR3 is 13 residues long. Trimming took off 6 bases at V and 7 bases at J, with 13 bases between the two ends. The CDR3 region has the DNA TGCAGCGTGGCCGGGACGGGGAATTCACCCCTCCACTTT. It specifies CSVAGTGNSPLHF.

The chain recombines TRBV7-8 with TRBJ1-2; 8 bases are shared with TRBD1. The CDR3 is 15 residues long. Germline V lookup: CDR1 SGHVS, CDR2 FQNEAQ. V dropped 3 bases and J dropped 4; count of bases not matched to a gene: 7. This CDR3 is CASSFSSTGAYGYTF. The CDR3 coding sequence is TGTGCCAGCAGCTTCTCCTCGACAGGGGCCTATGGCTACACCTTC. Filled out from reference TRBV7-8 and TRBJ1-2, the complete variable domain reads GAGVSQSPRYKVAKRGQDVALRCDPISGHVSLFWYQQALGQGPEFLTYFQNEAQLDKSGLPSDRFFAERPEGSVSTLKIQRTQQEDSAVYLCASSFSSTGAYGYTFGSGTRLTVV.

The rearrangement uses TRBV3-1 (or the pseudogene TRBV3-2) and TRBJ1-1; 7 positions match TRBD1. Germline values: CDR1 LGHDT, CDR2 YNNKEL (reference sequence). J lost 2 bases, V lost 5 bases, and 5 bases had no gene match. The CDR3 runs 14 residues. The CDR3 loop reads CASSARQGNTEAFF. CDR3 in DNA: TGTGCCAGCAGCGCTAGACAGGGTAACACTGAAGCTTTCTTT.

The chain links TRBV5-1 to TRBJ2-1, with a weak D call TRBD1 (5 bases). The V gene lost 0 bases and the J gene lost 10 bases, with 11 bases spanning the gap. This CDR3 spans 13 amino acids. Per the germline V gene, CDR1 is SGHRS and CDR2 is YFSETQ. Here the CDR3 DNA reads TGCGCCAGCAGCTTGGAGGGGTCGAGGGAGCAGTTCTTC. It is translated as CASSLEGSREQFF.

CDR3 in amino acids: CASSEGSKGAGYGYTF. CDR3 coding DNA: TGTGCCAGCAGTGAAGGCTCGAAGGGGGCCGGCTATGGCTACACCTTC. V usage is TRBV6-1 and J usage is TRBJ1-2; 7 nucleotides align to TRBD1. Germline V gene data show CDR1 as MNHNS and CDR2 as SASEGT. Germline trimming cut 1 base from V and 4 bases from J; bases unmatched to any gene: 9. The CDR3 is made up of 16 amino acids.

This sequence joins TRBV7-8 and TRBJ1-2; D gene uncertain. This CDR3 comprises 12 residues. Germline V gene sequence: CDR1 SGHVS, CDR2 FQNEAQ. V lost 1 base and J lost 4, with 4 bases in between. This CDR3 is CASSLEGYGYTF. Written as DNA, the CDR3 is TGTGCCAGCAGCTTAGAGGGCTATGGCTACACCTTC.

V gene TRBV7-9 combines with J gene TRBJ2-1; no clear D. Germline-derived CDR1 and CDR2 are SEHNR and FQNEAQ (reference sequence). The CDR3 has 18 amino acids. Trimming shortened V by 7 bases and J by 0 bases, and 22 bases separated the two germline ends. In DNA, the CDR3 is TGTGCCAGCACCCTGGGTATGGGCATCCGAAGCTCCTACAATGAGCAGTTCTTC. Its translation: CASTLGMGIRSSYNEQFF.